This T cell receptor beta chain is drawn from a study of T cell repertoires in cytomegalovirus infection. About the study: Researchers turned to recently identified HLA-C-restricted CMV epitopes as well as well-studied HLA-B-restricted ones. Public TCR beta signatures were indicative of both CMV infection and a matching HLA type.

In the case of this clonotype: Its antigen is undetermined.

TCRdb used MiXCR to reprocess the reads, holding one entry per CDR3 protein. The profile shows tens of thousands of distinct CDR3 sequences, 20% to 25% of them singletons. CDR3 length: 15 amino acids. The germline V gene has CDR1 MDHEN and CDR2 SYDVKM. V was clipped by 8 bases and J by 5 bases; unmatched bases: 13. The V and J genes are TRBV28 and TRBJ1-1, with TRBD1 identical over 8 bases. The sample consisted of CD8+ T cells from cultured PBMCs, taken from culture after CMV antigen stimulation. The receptor was isolated from a human donor in good health (CMV status not recorded). Some clones in this sample may be carry-over from other donors' samples. The CDR3 spells CASSQRENRGTEAFF. Here the CDR3 DNA reads TGTGCCAGCTCCCAACGGGAAAACAGGGGGACTGAAGCTTTCTTT.